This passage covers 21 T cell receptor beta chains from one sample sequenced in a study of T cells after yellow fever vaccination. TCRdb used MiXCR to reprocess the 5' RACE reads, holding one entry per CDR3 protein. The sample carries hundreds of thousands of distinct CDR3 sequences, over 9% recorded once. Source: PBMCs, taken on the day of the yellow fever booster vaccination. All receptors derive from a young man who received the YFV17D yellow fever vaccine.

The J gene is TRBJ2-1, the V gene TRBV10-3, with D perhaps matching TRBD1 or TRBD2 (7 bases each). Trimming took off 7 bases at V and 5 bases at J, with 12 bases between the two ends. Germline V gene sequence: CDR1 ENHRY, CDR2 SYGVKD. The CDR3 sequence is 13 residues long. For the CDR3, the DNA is TGTGCCATCACAGGGGGGGAAAACAATGAGCAGTTCTTC. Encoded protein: CAITGGENNEQFF.

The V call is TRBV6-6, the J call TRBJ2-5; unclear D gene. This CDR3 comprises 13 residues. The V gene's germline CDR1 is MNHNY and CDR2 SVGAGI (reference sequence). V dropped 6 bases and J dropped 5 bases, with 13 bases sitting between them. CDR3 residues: CASSPRGYETQYF. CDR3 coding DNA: TGTGCCAGCAGCCCCCGTGGGTATGAGACCCAGTACTTC.

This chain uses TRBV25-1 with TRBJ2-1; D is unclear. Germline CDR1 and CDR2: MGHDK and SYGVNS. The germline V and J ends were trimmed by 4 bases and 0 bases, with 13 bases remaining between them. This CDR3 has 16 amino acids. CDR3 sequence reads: CASSAPASSSYNEQFF. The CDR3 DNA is TGTGCCAGCAGTGCCCCCGCCTCGAGCTCCTACAATGAGCAGTTCTTC.

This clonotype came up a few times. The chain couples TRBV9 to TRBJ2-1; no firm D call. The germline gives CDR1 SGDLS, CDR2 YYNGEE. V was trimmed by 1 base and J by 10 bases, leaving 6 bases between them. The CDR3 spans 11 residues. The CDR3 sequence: CASSVSREQFF. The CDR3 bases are TGTGCCAGCAGCGTAAGCCGGGAGCAGTTCTTC.

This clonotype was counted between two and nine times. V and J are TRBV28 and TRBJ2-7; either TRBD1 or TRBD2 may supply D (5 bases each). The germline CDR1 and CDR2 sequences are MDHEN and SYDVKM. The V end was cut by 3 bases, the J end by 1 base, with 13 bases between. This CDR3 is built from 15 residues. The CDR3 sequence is CASSFPWGSSYEQYF. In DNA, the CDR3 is TGTGCCAGCAGTTTTCCCTGGGGGTCATCCTACGAGCAGTACTTC.

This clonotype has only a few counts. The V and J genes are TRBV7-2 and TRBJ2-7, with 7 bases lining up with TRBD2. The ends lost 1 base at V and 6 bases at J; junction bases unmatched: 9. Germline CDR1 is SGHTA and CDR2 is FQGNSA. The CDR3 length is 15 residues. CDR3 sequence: CASSLVGRATSEQYF. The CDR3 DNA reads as TGTGCCAGCAGCTTAGTAGGGAGGGCCACAAGCGAGCAGTACTTC.

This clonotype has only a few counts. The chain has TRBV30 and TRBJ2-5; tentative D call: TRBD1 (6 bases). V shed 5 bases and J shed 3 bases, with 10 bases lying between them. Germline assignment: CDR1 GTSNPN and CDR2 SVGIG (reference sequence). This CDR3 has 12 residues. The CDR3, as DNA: TGTGCCTGGGACAGGAATGAAGAGACCCAGTACTTC. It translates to CAWDRNEETQYF.

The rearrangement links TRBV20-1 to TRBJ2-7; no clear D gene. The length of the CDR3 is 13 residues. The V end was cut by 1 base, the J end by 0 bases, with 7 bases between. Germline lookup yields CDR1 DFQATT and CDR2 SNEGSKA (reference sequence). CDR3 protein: CSARGLASYEQYF. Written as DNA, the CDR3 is TGCAGTGCTAGAGGGTTAGCCTCCTACGAGCAGTACTTC.

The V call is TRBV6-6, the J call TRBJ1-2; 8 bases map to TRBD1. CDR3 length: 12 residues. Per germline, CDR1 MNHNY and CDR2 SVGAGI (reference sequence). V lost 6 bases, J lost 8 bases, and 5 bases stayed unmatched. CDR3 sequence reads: CASSDRGKGYTF. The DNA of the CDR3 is TGTGCCAGCAGCGACAGGGGCAAAGGCTACACCTTC.

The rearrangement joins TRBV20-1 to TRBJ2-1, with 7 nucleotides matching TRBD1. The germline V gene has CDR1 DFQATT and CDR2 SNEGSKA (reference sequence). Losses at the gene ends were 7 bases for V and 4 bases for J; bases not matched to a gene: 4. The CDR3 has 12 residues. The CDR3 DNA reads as TGCAGTGTACAGGGGTTTTACAATGAGCAGTTCTTC. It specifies CSVQGFYNEQFF.

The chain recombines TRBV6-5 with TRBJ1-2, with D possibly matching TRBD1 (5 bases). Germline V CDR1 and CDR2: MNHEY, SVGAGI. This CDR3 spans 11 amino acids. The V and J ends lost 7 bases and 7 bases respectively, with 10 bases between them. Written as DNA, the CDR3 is TGTGCCAGCACCAACGGGGGTGGCTACACCTTC. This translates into CASTNGGGYTF.

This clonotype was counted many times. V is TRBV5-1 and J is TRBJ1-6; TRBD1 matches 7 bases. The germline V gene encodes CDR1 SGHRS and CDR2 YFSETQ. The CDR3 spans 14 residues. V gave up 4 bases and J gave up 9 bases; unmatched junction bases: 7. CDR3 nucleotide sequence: TGCGCCAGCAGCGCCGCGGACAGGTCTTCACCCCTCCACTTT. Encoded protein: CASSAADRSSPLHF.

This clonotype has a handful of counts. The CDR3 bases are TGCGCCAGCAGCCAAGACGGGTACATGGGGGGGTTAGCCAAAAACATTCAGTACTTC. Amino acid sequence: CASSQDGYMGGLAKNIQYF. This chain joins TRBV4-3 and TRBJ2-4; 7 bases agree with TRBD2. This CDR3 spans 19 amino acids. J lost 0 bases, V lost 0 bases, and 11 bases had no gene match. Germline V lookup: CDR1 LGHNA, CDR2 YSLEER.

As DNA, the CDR3 is TGTGCCATCGGAGGCGGATACAATGAGCAGTTCTTC. Translating gives CAIGGGYNEQFF. This rearrangement joins TRBV10-3 to TRBJ2-1, with D perhaps matching TRBD2 (5 bases). The CDR3 spans 12 residues. V was shortened by 8 bases and J by 4 bases, with 9 bases between the two germline ends. The germline V gene has CDR1 ENHRY and CDR2 SYGVKD.

In DNA, the CDR3 is TGCAGTGCTAGGGAGGGGATCCAGCCCCAGCATTTT. Amino acid sequence: CSAREGIQPQHF. The chain has TRBV20-1 and TRBJ1-5; possibly TRBD1 for D (5 bases). This CDR3 has 12 amino acids. The V gene's germline CDR1 is DFQATT and CDR2 SNEGSKA (reference sequence). The V and J ends lost 3 bases and 7 bases respectively, with 10 bases between them.

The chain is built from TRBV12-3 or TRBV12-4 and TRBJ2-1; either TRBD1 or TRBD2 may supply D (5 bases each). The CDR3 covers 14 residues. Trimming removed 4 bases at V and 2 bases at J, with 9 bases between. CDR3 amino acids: CASSSGAPYNEQFF. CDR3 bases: TGTGCCAGCAGTTCCGGGGCACCCTACAATGAGCAGTTCTTC.

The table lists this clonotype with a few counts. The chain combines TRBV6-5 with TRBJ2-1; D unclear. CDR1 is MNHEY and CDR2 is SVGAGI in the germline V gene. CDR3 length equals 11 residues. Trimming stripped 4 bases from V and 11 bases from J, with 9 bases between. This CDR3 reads CASSSLGQQFF. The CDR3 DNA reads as TGTGCCAGCAGTTCTTTAGGACAGCAGTTCTTC.

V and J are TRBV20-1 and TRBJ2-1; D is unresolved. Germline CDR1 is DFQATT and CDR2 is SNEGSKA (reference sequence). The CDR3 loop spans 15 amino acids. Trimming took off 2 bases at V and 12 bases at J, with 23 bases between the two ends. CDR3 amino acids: CSARTTQIGDIGQFF. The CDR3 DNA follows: TGCAGTGCTAGAACAACTCAGATAGGCGATATTGGGCAGTTCTTC.

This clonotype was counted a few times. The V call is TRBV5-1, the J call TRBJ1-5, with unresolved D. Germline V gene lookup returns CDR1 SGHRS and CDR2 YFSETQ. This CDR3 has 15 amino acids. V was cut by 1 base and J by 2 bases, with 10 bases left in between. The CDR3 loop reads CASSLLGLGNQPQHF. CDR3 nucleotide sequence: TGCGCCAGCAGCTTGTTGGGGTTAGGCAATCAGCCCCAGCATTTT. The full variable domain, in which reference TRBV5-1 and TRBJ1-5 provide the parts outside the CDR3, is KAGVTQTPRYLIKTRGQQVTLSCSPISGHRSVSWYQQTPGQGLQFLFEYFSETQRNKGNFPGRFSGRQFSNSRSEMNVSTLELGDSALYLCASSLLGLGNQPQHFGDGTRLSIL.

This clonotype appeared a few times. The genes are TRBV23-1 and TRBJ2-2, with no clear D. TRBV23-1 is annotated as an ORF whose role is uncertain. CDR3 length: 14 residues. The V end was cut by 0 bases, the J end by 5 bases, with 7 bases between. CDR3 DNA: TGCGCCAGCAGTCAATCGAAAGGGACCGGGGAGCTGTTTTTT. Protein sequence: CASSQSKGTGELFF.

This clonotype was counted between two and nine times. The CDR3 spells CASSLLGQGEEKLFF. CDR3 in DNA: TGTGCCAGCAGCTTATTGGGACAGGGGGAAGAAAAACTGTTTTTT. The V gene is TRBV7-2, the J gene TRBJ1-4; TRBD1 matches at 11 bases. V dropped 2 bases and J dropped 8; count of bases not matched to a gene: 4. CDR3 size: 15 residues. The V gene's germline CDR1 is SGHTA and CDR2 FQGNSA.